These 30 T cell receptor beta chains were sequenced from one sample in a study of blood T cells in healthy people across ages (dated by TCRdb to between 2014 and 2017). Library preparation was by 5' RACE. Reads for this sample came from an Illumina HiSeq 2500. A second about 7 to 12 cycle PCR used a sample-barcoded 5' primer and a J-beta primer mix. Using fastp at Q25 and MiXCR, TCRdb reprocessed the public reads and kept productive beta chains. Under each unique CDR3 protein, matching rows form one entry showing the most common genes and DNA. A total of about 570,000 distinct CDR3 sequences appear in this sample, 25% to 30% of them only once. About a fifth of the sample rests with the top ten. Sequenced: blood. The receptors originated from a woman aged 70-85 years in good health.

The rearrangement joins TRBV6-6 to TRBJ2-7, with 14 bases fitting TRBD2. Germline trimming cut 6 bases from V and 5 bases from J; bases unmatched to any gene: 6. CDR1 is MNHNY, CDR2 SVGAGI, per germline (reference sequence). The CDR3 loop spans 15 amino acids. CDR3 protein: CASRAGTSGGHEQYF. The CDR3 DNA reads TGTGCCAGCAGAGCCGGGACTAGCGGGGGCCACGAGCAGTACTTC.

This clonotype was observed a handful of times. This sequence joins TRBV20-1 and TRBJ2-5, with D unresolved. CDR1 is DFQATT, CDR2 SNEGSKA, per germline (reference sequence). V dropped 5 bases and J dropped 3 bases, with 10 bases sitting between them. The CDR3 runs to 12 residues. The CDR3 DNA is TGCAGTGCTGAGGACCGAAAAGAGACCCAGTACTTC. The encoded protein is CSAEDRKETQYF.

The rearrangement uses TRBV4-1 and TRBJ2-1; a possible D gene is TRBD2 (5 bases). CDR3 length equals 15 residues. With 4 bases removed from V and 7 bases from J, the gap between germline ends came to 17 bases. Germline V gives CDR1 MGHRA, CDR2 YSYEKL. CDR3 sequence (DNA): TGCGCCAGCAGCCGTCGCTACCAAGAGGGTAATGAGCAGTTCTTC. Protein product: CASSRRYQEGNEQFF.

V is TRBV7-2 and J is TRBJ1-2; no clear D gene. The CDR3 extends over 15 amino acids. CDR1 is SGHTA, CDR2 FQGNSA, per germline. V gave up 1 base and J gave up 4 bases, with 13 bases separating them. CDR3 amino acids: CASSLVVVSPYGYTF. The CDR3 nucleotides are TGTGCCAGCAGCTTAGTTGTGGTTAGTCCCTATGGCTACACCTTC.

The CDR3 nucleotides are TGTGCCAGCAGCTTGGTAGTCGCCTATAATTCACCCCTCCACTTT. This translates into CASSLVVAYNSPLHF. This sequence joins TRBV5-5 and TRBJ1-6; the D is unclear. The V gene lost 0 bases and the J gene lost 2 bases, with 6 bases spanning the gap. This CDR3 has 15 amino acids. The germline CDR1 and CDR2 sequences are SGHKS and YYEKEE (reference sequence).

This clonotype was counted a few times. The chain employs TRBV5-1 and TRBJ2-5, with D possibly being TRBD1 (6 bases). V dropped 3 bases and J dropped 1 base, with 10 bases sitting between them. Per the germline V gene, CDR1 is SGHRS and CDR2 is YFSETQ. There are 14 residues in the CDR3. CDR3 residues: CASSSRDTQETQYF. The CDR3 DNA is TGCGCCAGCAGCTCTCGGGACACCCAAGAGACCCAGTACTTC.

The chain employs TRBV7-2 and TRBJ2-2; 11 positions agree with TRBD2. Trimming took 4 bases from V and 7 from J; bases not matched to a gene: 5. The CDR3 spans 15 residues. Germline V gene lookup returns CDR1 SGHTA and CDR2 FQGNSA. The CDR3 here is CASSSIAGGLGELFF. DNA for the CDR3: TGTGCCAGCAGCTCCATAGCGGGGGGGCTCGGGGAGCTGTTTTTT. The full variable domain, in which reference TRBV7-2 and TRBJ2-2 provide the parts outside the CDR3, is GAGVSQSPSNKVTEKGKDVELRCDPISGHTALYWYRQSLGQGLEFLIYFQGNSAPDKSGLPSDRFSAERTGGSVSTLTIQRTQQEDSAVYLCASSSIAGGLGELFFGEGSRLTVL.

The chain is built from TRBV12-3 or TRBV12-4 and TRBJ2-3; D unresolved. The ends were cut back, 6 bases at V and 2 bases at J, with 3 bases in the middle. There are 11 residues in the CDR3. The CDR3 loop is CASRNTDTQYF. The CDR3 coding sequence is TGTGCCAGCAGAAACACAGATACGCAGTATTTT.

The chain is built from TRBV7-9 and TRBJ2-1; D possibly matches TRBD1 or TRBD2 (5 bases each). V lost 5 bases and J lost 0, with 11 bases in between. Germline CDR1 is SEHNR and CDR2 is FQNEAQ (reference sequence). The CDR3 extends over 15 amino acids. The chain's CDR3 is CASSAGAGSYNEQFF. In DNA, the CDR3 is TGTGCCAGCAGCGCCGGGGCGGGCTCCTACAATGAGCAGTTCTTC. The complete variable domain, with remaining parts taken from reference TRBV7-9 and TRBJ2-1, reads DTGVSQNPRHKITKRGQNVTFRCDPISEHNRLYWYRQTLGQGPEFLTYFQNEAQLEKSRLLSDRFSAERPKGSFSTLEIQRTEQGDSAMYLCASSAGAGSYNEQFFGPGTRLTVL.

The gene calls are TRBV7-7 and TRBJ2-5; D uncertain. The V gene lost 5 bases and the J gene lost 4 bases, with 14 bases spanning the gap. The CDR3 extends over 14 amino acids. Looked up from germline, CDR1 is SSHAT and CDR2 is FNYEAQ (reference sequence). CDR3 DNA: TGTGCCAGCAGCAAAACTGGGGTGTCAGAGACCCAGTACTTC. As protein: CASSKTGVSETQYF.

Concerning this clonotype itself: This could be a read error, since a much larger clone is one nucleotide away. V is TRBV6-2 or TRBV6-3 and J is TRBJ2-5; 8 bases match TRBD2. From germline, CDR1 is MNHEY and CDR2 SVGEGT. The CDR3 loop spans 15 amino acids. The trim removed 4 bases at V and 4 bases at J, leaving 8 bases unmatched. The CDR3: CASSSGLVSGETQYF. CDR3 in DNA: TGTGCCAGCAGTTCGGGACTAGTCAGCGGAGAGACCCAGTACTTC.

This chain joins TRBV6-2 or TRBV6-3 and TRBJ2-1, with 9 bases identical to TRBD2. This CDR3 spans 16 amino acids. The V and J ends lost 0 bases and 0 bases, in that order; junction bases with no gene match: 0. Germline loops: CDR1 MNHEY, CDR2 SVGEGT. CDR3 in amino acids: CASSYSLAGSYNEQFF. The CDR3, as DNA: TGTGCCAGCAGTTACTCACTAGCGGGCTCCTACAATGAGCAGTTCTTC.

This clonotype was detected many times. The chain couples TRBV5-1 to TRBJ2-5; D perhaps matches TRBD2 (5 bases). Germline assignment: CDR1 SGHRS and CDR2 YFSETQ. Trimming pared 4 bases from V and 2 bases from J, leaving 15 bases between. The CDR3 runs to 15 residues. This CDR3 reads CASSPLPGSQETQYF. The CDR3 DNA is TGCGCCAGCAGCCCCTTACCGGGGAGTCAAGAGACCCAGTACTTC.

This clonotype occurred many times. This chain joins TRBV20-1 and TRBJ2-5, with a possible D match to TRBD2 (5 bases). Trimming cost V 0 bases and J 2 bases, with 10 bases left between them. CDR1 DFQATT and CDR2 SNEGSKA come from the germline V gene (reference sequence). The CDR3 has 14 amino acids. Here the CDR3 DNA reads TGCAGTGCTAGAGAGAGGACTCATCAAGAGACCCAGTACTTC. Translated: CSARERTHQETQYF.

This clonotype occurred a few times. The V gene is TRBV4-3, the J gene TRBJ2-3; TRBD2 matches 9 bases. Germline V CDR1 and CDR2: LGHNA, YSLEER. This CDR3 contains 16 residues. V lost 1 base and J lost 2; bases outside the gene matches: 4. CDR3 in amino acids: CASSQGVAGDTDTQYF. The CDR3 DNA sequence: TGCGCCAGCAGCCAAGGTGTAGCGGGGGACACAGATACGCAGTATTTT.

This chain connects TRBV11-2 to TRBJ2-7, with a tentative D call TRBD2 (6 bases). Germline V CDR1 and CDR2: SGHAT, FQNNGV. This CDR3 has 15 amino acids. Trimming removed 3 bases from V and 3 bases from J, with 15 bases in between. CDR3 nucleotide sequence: TGTGCCAGCAGCTTGGATGGGCAGGGAGGCTACGAGCAGTACTTC. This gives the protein CASSLDGQGGYEQYF.

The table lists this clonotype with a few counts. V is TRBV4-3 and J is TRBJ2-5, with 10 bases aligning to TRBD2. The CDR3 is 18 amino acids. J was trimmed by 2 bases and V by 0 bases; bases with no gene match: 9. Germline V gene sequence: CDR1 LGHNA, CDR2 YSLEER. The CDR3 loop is CASSQEVFSGGPQETQYF. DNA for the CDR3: TGCGCCAGCAGCCAAGAAGTATTTAGCGGGGGGCCTCAAGAGACCCAGTACTTC.

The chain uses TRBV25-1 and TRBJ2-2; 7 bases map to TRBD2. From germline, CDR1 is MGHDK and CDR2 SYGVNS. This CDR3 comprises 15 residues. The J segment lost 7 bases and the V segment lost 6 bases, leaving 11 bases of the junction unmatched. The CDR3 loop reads CASSPWEGTGGELFF. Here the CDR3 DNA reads TGTGCCAGCAGCCCCTGGGAGGGGACGGGCGGGGAGCTGTTTTTT.

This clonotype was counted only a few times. The DNA for the CDR3 is TGTGCCAGCAGCGTAGTGGAAAAACTGTTTTTT. This encodes CASSVVEKLFF. This chain joins TRBV9 and TRBJ1-4; D call uncertain. The CDR3 sequence is 11 residues long. V shed 0 bases and J shed 8 bases, with 2 bases lying between them. Germline values: CDR1 SGDLS, CDR2 YYNGEE.

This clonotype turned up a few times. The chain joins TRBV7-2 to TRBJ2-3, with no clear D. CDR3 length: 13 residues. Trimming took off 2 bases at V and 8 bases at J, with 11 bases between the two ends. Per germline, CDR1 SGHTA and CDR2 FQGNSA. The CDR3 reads CASSLTGPLTQYF. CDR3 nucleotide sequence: TGTGCCAGCAGCTTAACGGGTCCTCTTACGCAGTATTTT. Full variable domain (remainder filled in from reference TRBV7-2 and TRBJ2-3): GAGVSQSPSNKVTEKGKDVELRCDPISGHTALYWYRQSLGQGLEFLIYFQGNSAPDKSGLPSDRFSAERTGGSVSTLTIQRTQQEDSAVYLCASSLTGPLTQYFGPGTRLTVL.

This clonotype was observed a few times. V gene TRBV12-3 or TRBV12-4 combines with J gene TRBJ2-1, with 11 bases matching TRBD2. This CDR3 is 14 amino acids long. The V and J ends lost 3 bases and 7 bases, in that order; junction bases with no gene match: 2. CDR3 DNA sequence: TGTGCCAGCAGTTTGGCTAGCGGGGGGAATGAGCAGTTCTTC. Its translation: CASSLASGGNEQFF.

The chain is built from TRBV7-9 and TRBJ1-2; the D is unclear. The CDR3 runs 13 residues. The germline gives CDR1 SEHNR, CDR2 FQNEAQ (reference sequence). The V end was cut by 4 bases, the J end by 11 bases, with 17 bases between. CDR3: CASSSYWRKGYTF. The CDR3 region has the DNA TGTGCCAGCAGCTCGTATTGGAGAAAGGGATACACCTTC.

As DNA, the CDR3 is TGTGCCAGCAGCCGGAACACCGGGGAGCTGTTTTTT. Its protein product is CASSRNTGELFF. V gene TRBV3-1 combines with J gene TRBJ2-2; D is undetermined. The germline V gene has CDR1 LGHDT and CDR2 YNNKEL (reference sequence). The CDR3 has 12 amino acids. Trimming pared 4 bases from V and 1 base from J, leaving 1 base between.

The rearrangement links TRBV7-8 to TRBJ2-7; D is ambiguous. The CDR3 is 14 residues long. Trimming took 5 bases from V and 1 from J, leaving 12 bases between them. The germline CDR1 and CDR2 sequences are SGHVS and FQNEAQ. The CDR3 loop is CASSPESRSYEQYF. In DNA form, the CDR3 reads TGTGCCAGCAGCCCTGAGAGCAGGTCCTACGAGCAGTACTTC.

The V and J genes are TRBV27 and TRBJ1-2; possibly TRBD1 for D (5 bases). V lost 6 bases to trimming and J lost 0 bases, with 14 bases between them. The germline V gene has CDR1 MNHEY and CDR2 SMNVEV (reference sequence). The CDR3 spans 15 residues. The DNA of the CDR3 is TGTGCCAGCAGGATGACAGCGTCCTCTAACTATGGCTACACCTTC. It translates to CASRMTASSNYGYTF.

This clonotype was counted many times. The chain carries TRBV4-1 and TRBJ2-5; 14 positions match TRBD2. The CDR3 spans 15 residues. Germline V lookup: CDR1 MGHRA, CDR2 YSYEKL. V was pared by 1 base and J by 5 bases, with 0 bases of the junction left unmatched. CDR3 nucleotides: TGCGCCAGCAGCCAAGGACTAGCGGGGGGGGAGACCCAGTACTTC. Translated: CASSQGLAGGETQYF.

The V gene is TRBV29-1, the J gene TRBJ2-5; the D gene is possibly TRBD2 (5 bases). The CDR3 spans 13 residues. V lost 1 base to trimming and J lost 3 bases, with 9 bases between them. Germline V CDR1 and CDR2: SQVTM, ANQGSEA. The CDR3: CSVEALREETQYF. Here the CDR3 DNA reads TGCAGCGTTGAAGCTCTGCGGGAAGAGACCCAGTACTTC.

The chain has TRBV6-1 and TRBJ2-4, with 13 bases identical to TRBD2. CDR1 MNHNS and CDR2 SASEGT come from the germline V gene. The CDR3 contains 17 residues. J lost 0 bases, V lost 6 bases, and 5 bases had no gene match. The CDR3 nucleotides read TGTGCCAGCAGACCGACTAGCGGGGGGCTAGCCAAAAACATTCAGTACTTC. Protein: CASRPTSGGLAKNIQYF.

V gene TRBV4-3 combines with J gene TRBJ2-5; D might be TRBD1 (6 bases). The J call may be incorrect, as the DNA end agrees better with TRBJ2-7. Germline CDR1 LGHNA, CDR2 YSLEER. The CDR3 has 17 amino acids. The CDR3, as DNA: TGCGCCAGCAGCCAAGGTTTCCAGGGGAGTATGGTGTACGAGCAGTACTTC. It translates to CASSQGFQGSMVYEQYF.

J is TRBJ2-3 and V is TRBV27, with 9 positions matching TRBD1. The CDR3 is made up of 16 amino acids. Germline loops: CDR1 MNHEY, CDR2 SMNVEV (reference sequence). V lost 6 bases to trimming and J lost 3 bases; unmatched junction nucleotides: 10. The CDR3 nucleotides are TGTGCCAGCAGGGATGGGACAGGGTATGCGACAGATACGCAGTATTTT. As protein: CASRDGTGYATDTQYF.